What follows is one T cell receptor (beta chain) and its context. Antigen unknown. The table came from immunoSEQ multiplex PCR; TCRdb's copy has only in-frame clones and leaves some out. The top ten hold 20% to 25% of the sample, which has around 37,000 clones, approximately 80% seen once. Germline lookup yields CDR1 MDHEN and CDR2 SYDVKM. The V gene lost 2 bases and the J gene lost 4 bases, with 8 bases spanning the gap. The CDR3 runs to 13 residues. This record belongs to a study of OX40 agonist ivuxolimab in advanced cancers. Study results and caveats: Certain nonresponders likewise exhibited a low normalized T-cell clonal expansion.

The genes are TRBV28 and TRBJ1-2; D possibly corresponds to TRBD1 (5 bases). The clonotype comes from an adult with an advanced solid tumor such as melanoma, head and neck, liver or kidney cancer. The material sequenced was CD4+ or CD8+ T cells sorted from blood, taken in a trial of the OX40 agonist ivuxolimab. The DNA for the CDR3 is TGTGCCAGCAGTTTAAGGGGCGGCTATGGCTACACCTTC. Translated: CASSLRGGYGYTF.